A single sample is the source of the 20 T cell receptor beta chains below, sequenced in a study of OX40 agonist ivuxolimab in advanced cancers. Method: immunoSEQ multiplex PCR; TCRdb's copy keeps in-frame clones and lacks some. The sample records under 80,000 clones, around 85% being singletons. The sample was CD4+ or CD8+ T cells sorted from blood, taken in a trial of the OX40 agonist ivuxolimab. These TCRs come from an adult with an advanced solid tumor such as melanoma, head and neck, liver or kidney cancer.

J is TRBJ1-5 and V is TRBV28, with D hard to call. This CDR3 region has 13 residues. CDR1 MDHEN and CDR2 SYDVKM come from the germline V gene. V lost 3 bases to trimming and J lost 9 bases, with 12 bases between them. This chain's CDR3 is CASSFIGYRPQHF. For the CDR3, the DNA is TGTGCCAGCAGTTTCATTGGTTATCGGCCCCAGCATTTT.

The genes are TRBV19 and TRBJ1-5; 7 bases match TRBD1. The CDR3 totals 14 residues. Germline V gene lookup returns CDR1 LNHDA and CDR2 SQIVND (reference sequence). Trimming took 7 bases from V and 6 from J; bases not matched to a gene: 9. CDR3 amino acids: CASKRPQGGQPQHF. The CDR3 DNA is TGTGCCAGTAAAAGACCCCAGGGGGGTCAGCCCCAGCATTTT.

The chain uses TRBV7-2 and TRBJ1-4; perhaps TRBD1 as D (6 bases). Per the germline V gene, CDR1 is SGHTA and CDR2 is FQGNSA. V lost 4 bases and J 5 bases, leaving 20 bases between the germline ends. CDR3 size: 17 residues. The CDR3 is CASSSGRGGRGNEKLFF. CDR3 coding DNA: TGTGCCAGCAGCTCCGGCCGGGGGGGCCGCGGAAATGAAAAACTGTTTTTT.

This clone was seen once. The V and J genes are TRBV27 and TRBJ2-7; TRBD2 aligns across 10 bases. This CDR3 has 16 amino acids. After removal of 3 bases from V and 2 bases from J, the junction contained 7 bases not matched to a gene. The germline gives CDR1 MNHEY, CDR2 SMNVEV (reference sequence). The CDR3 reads CASSFTGTSVTYEQYF. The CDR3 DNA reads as TGTGCCAGCAGTTTCACCGGGACTAGCGTGACCTACGAGCAGTACTTC.

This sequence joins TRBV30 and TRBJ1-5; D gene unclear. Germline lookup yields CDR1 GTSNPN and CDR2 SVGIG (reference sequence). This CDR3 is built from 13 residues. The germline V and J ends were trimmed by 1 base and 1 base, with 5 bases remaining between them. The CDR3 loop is CAWSEESNQPQHF. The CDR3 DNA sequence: TGTGCCTGGAGTGAGGAGAGCAATCAGCCCCAGCATTTT.

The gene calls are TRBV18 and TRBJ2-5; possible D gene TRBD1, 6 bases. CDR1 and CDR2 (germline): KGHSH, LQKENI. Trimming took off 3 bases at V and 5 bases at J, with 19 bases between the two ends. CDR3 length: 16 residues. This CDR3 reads CASSPLPQGRTETQYF. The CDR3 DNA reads TGTGCCAGCTCACCCCTCCCACAGGGTCGGACGGAGACCCAGTACTTC.

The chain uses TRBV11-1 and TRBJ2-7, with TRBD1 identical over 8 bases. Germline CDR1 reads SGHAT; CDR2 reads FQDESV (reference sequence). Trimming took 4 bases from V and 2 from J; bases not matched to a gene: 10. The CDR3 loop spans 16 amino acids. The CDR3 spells CASSSRTGSKAYEQYF. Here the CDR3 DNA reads TGTGCCAGCAGCTCGCGGACAGGGAGCAAGGCCTACGAGCAGTACTTC.

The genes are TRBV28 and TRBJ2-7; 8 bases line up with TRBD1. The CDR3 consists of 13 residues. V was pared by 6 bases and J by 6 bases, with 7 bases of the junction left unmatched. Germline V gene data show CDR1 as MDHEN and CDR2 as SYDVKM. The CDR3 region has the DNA TGTGCCAGCAGCCTACCCGGACAGGGCGAGCAGTACTTC. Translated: CASSLPGQGEQYF. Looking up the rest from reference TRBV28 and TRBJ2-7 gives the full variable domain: DVKVTQSSRYLVKRTGEKVFLECVQDMDHENMFWYRQDPGLGLRLIYFSYDVKMKEKGDIPEGYSVSREKKERFSLILESASTNQTSMYLCASSLPGQGEQYFGPGTRLTVT.

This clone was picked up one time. For the CDR3, the DNA is TGTGCCAGCAGCCCAGATGCCAGGTGGAGCAATCAGCCCCAGCATTTT. Its translation is CASSPDARWSNQPQHF. The V call is TRBV27, the J call TRBJ1-5; D gene ambiguous. This CDR3 region has 16 residues. Trimming took off 6 bases at V and 1 base at J, with 16 bases between the two ends. Germline assignment: CDR1 MNHEY and CDR2 SMNVEV (reference sequence).

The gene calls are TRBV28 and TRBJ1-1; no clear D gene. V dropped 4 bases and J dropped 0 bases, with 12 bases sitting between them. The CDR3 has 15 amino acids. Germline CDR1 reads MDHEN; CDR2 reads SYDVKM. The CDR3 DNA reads TGTGCCAGCAGTTCCCGTGGGAGGTTGAACACTGAAGCTTTCTTT. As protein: CASSSRGRLNTEAFF.

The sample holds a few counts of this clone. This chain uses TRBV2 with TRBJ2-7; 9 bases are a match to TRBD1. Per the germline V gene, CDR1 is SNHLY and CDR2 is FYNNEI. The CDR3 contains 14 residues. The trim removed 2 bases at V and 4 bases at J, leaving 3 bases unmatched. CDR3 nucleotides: TGTGCCAGCAGTGAAACAGGGGGCAGGTACGAGCAGTACTTC. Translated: CASSETGGRYEQYF.

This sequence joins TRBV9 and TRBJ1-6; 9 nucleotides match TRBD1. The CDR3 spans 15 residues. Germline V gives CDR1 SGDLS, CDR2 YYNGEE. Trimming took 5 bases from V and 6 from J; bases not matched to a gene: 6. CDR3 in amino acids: CASSTGQGGNSPLHF. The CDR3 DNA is TGTGCCAGCAGTACGGGACAGGGCGGTAATTCACCCCTCCACTTT.

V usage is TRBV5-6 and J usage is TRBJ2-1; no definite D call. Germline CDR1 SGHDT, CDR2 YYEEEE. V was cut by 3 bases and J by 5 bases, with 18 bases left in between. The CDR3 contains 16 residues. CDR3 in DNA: TGTGCCAGCAGCTGGGTATGGCAAACGGTGCACAATGAGCAGTTCTTC. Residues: CASSWVWQTVHNEQFF.

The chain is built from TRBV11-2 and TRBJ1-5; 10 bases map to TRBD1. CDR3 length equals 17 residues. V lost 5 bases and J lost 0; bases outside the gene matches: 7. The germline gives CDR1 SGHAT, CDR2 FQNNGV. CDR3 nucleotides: TGTGCCAGCAGCCCCGGACAGGGGGGTTATAGCAATCAGCCCCAGCATTTT. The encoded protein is CASSPGQGGYSNQPQHF.

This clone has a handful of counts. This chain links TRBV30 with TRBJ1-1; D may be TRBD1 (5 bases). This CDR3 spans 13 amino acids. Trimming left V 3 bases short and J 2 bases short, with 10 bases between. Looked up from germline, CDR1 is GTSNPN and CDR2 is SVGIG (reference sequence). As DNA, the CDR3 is TGTGCCTGGAGAGGACAAACAAACACTGAAGCTTTCTTT. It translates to CAWRGQTNTEAFF.

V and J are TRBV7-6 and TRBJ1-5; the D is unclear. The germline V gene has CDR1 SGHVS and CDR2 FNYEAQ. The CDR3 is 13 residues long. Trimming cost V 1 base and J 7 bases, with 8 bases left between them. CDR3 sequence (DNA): TGTGCCAGCAGCTTAGTGCCGGAACAGCCCCAGCATTTT. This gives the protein CASSLVPEQPQHF.

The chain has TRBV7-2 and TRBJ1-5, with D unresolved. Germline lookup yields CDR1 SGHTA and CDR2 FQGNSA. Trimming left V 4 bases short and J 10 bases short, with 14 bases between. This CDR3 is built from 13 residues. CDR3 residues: CASSWRGGGPQHF. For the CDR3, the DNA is TGTGCCAGCAGCTGGCGGGGAGGAGGACCCCAGCATTTT.

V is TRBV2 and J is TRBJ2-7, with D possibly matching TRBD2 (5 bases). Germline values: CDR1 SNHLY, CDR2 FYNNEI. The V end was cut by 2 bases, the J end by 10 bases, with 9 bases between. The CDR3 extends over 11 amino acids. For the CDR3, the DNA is TGTGCCAGCAGTGAAATCGGGGTTCAGTACTTC. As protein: CASSEIGVQYF.

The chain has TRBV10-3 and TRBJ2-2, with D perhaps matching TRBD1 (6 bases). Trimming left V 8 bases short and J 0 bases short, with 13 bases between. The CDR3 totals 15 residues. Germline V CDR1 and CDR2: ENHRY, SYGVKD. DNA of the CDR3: TGTGCCATCGGAAGACAGGCAACGAACACCGGGGAGCTGTTTTTT. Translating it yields CAIGRQATNTGELFF.

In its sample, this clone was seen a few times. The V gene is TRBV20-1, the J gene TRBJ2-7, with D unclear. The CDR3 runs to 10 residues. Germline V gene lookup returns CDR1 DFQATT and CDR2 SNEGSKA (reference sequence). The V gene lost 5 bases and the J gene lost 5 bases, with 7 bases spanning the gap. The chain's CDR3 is CSAPINEQYF. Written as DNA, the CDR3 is TGCAGTGCTCCTATTAACGAGCAGTACTTC.